These T cell receptor beta chains were read from a single sample in a study of shared clonotypes between healthy human individuals. Some clones are missing from TCRdb's copy, which holds only in-frame ones; the method was immunoSEQ multiplex PCR. Of 2 million to 2.5 million clones in the sample, 85% to 95% were seen once. The sample was naive CD4+ T cells from PBMCs. Receptor source: a man aged 18 to 29 in good health. Some clones in this sample may be carry-over from other donors' samples. Both conserved end residues are part of each CDR3. Fields, in order: clone size, J gene, D gene, V gene, CDR3 DNA, CDR3 protein. A D gene is named only where the DNA matches it firmly. The listing skips clone size in some rows; elsewhere it reads once, few, many or a size class.

size: NA
J: TRBJ2-7
D: TRBD2
V: TRBV9
DNA: TGTGCCAGCAGCCCTTTGTCTACTAGCGGGGGAGGAGAGCAGTACTTC
CDR3: CASSPLSTSGGGEQYF

size: NA
J: TRBJ2-5
D: TRBD2
V: TRBV2
DNA: TGTGCCAGCAGTGAACTTAGCGGGACCCAAGAGACCCAGTACTTC
CDR3: CASSELSGTQETQYF

size: once
J: TRBJ2-5
D: NA
V: TRBV18
DNA: TGTGCCAGCTCGCAGCAAGAGACCCAGTACTTC
CDR3: CASSQQETQYF

size: NA
J: TRBJ1-6
D: TRBD1
V: TRBV28
DNA: TGTGCCAGCAGTTTATCCGGACAGGGGCAAGGTTCACCCCTCCACTTT
CDR3: CASSLSGQGQGSPLHF

size: NA
J: TRBJ2-7
D: TRBD2
V: TRBV2
DNA: TGTGCCAGCGGGGGACTAGCGGGCTCCTACGAGCAGTACTTC
CDR3: CASGGLAGSYEQYF

size: NA
J: TRBJ2-1
D: NA
V: TRBV20-1
DNA: TGCAGTGCTAGCCACGATACAAAGCAGTTCTTC
CDR3: CSASHDTKQFF

size: NA
J: TRBJ2-1
D: NA
V: TRBV7-2
DNA: TGTGCCAGCAGGGAGGGCCATCCCTACAATGAGCAGTTCTTC
CDR3: CASREGHPYNEQFF

size: once
J: TRBJ1-2
D: NA
V: TRBV28
DNA: TGTGCCAGCACCCCCCAGGGAGACGTCTATGGCTACACCTTC
CDR3: CASTPQGDVYGYTF

size: NA
J: TRBJ1-2
D: NA
V: TRBV20-1
DNA: TGCAGTGCTAGAGACTATGGCTACACCTTC
CDR3: CSARDYGYTF

size: NA
J: TRBJ1-3
D: TRBD1
V: TRBV27
DNA: TGTGCCAGCAGGGGAGACAGGGGAGGAAACACCATATATTTT
CDR3: CASRGDRGGNTIYF

size: NA
J: TRBJ2-1
D: TRBD2
V: TRBV30
DNA: TGTGCCTGGAGTGCGACCCGGACTAGCGGGGACTTTAATGAGCAGTTCTTC
CDR3: CAWSATRTSGDFNEQFF

size: NA
J: TRBJ1-2
D: NA
V: TRBV6-5
DNA: TGTGCCAGCAGGGAGGGGTCAGGGGTCTATGGCTACACCTTC
CDR3: CASREGSGVYGYTF

size: once
J: TRBJ2-3
D: TRBD1
V: TRBV5-1
DNA: TGCGCCAGCAGCTGGGCTGGACAGGGGGCAACAGATACGCAGTATTTT
CDR3: CASSWAGQGATDTQYF

size: NA
J: TRBJ1-2
D: NA
V: TRBV9
DNA: TGTGCCAGCAAAGCCCTAAACTATGGCTACACCTTC
CDR3: CASKALNYGYTF

size: NA
J: TRBJ2-7
D: TRBD2
V: TRBV6-6
DNA: TGTGCCAGCAGTTACGCGGGAGCCTACGAGCAGTACTTC
CDR3: CASSYAGAYEQYF

size: NA
J: TRBJ1-1
D: NA
V: TRBV28
DNA: TGTGCCAGCACAGGAGGTGGCGATAGCACTGAAGCTTTCTTT
CDR3: CASTGGGDSTEAFF

size: NA
J: TRBJ2-7
D: NA
V: TRBV28
DNA: TGTGCCAGCAGCCTCGGGACAATAGAGCAGTACTTC
CDR3: CASSLGTIEQYF

size: NA
J: TRBJ2-1
D: NA
V: TRBV28
DNA: TGTGCCAGCAGTAAGAGGCTAGGTGCCTACAATGAGCAGTTCTTC
CDR3: CASSKRLGAYNEQFF

size: NA
J: TRBJ1-1
D: NA
V: TRBV7-2
DNA: TGTGCCAGCAGCTTAGTAGCAGGGGCGAACACTGAAGCTTTCTTT
CDR3: CASSLVAGANTEAFF

size: few
J: TRBJ1-2
D: NA
V: TRBV6-1
DNA: TGTGCCAGCAGTGAAGGGGCTAACTATGGCTACACCTTC
CDR3: CASSEGANYGYTF

size: NA
J: TRBJ2-7
D: TRBD2
V: TRBV7-3
DNA: TGTGCCAGCAGCTTAAGAGGTCGTGCGGGAGTCGACGAGCAGTACTTC
CDR3: CASSLRGRAGVDEQYF

size: NA
J: TRBJ2-3
D: TRBD2
V: TRBV6-1
DNA: TGTGCCGGGGCTTTAGCGGGAGGCTGGACGCAGTATTTT
CDR3: CAGALAGGWTQYF

size: NA
J: TRBJ2-5
D: NA
V: TRBV9
DNA: TGTGCCAGCAGCGAGCTGGGGAGGTTGGGGTCCGAGACCCAGTACTTC
CDR3: CASSELGRLGSETQYF

size: NA
J: TRBJ2-4
D: TRBD1
V: TRBV28
DNA: TGTGCCAGCAGTTCCTCCTACCGGGACAGAATATTAGGGGAAAACATTCAGTACTTC
CDR3: CASSSSYRDRILGENIQYF

size: NA
J: TRBJ2-1
D: TRBD2
V: TRBV15
DNA: TGTGCCACCAGCAGAGATTACCGCCTAGCGGGAGGAGTGAATGAGCAGTTCTTC
CDR3: CATSRDYRLAGGVNEQFF

size: NA
J: TRBJ2-3
D: NA
V: TRBV5-1
DNA: TGCGCCAGCAGCCTCTGGACAGTAGATACGCAGTATTTT
CDR3: CASSLWTVDTQYF

size: NA
J: TRBJ1-4
D: NA
V: TRBV5-1
DNA: TGCGCCAGCAGCTCAAACGGACCGAATGAAAAACTGTTTTTT
CDR3: CASSSNGPNEKLFF

size: NA
J: TRBJ2-5
D: NA
V: TRBV27
DNA: TGTGCCAGCAGTTGGACAGAACAAGAGACCCAGTACTTC
CDR3: CASSWTEQETQYF